Each of the 32 T cell receptor beta chains below was sequenced from the same sample in a study of blood T cell repertoires in COVID-19. Sequencing was performed with immunoSEQ multiplex PCR; in TCRdb, only in-frame clones are kept and a portion is missing. This table holds 200,000 to 250,000 clones, around 84% found once. The sequenced sample consisted of peripheral blood. These receptors were collected from a man aged 50 or older with active or convalescent COVID-19.

The CDR3 loop reads CASSLQGRYGYTF. For the CDR3, the DNA is TGTGCCAGCAGTTTGCAGGGGCGTTATGGCTACACCTTC. J is TRBJ1-2 and V is TRBV28; possible D gene TRBD1, 6 bases. CDR3 length: 13 amino acids. Germline CDR1 MDHEN, CDR2 SYDVKM. The V end was cut by 3 bases, the J end by 5 bases, with 10 bases between.

J is TRBJ1-1 and V is TRBV18, with D tentatively TRBD1 (5 bases). V was shortened by 3 bases and J by 11 bases, with 13 bases between the two germline ends. Germline CDR1 KGHSH, CDR2 LQKENI. There are 12 residues in the CDR3. CDR3 DNA sequence: TGTGCCAGCTCACCTGACAACTCAGGGGCTTTCTTT. Its protein is CASSPDNSGAFF.

The CDR3 region has the DNA TGTGCCAGCAGCTTAACTGGGCCCCAAGAGACCCAGTACTTC. This sequence encodes CASSLTGPQETQYF. V gene TRBV7-3 combines with J gene TRBJ2-5; D is ambiguous. V was clipped by 0 bases and J by 1 base, with 6 bases between them. Per germline, CDR1 SGHTA and CDR2 FQGTGA. This CDR3 has 14 amino acids.

The V call is TRBV19, the J call TRBJ1-1, with TRBD1 as a possible D gene (5 bases). Germline-derived CDR1 and CDR2 are LNHDA and SQIVND (reference sequence). The CDR3 contains 14 residues. V gave up 4 bases and J gave up 4 bases, with 13 bases separating them. The CDR3 nucleotides are TGTGCCAGTAGTAGGCCAGGGAGGGGCACTGAAGCTTTCTTT. It codes for CASSRPGRGTEAFF.

The chain carries TRBV15 and TRBJ2-3; tentatively, D is TRBD1 (5 bases). V lost 2 bases and J lost 0, with 12 bases in between. The germline V gene encodes CDR1 LNHNV and CDR2 YYDKDF (reference sequence). This CDR3 region has 16 residues. CDR3 region: CATSRRQGASTDTQYF. Here the CDR3 DNA reads TGTGCCACCAGCAGACGGCAGGGTGCTAGCACAGATACGCAGTATTTT. The full variable domain, with the rest looked up from reference TRBV15 and TRBJ2-3, is DAMVIQNPRYQVTQFGKPVTLSCSQTLNHNVMYWYQQKSSQAPKLLFHYYDKDFNNEADTPDNFQSRRPNTSFCFLDIRSPGLGDTAMYLCATSRRQGASTDTQYFGPGTRLTVL.

The chain links TRBV19 to TRBJ1-1; D is ambiguous. The CDR3 consists of 14 residues. V lost 5 bases and J lost 1, with 11 bases in between. Germline CDR1 is LNHDA and CDR2 is SQIVND (reference sequence). Here the CDR3 reads CASSLLGGNTEAFF. Here the CDR3 DNA reads TGTGCCAGTAGTCTCTTGGGAGGGAACACTGAAGCTTTCTTT.

The rearrangement links TRBV5-4 to TRBJ2-7; 9 bases line up with TRBD1. V lost 4 bases, J lost 5 bases, and 4 bases stayed unmatched. Germline CDR1 reads SGHNT; CDR2 reads YYREEE (reference sequence). CDR3 length: 13 residues. Here the CDR3 reads CASSRQGGNEQYF. The CDR3 region has the DNA TGTGCCAGCAGCAGACAGGGGGGAAACGAGCAGTACTTC. Based on the CDR3 plus reference TRBV5-4 and TRBJ2-7, the full variable domain is ETGVTQSPTHLIKTRGQQVTLRCSSQSGHNTVSWYQQALGQGPQFIFQYYREEENGRGNFPPRFSGLQFPNYSSELNVNALELDDSALYLCASSRQGGNEQYFGPGTRLTVT.

The chain combines TRBV27 with TRBJ2-3; a possible D gene is TRBD1 (8 bases). V was trimmed by 5 bases and J by 3 bases, leaving 18 bases between them. The CDR3 length is 16 residues. From germline, CDR1 is MNHEY and CDR2 SMNVEV (reference sequence). The CDR3 bases are TGTGCCAGCAGTCTGAGACAGGGGAGGGGGACAGATACGCAGTATTTT. Amino acids: CASSLRQGRGTDTQYF.

The rearrangement joins TRBV5-6 to TRBJ1-6; tentative D call: TRBD1 (6 bases). V lost 1 base, J lost 2 bases, and 10 bases lay in between. CDR3 size: 16 residues. The germline V gene encodes CDR1 SGHDT and CDR2 YYEEEE. The CDR3 protein is CASSLFGGTYNSPLHF. DNA of the CDR3: TGTGCCAGCAGCTTGTTTGGGGGCACCTATAATTCACCCCTCCACTTT.

The chain recombines TRBV4-3 with TRBJ2-5; 7 positions match TRBD2. With V trimmed by 0 bases and J by 5 bases, 12 bases remained unmatched. Germline V gene data show CDR1 as LGHNA and CDR2 as YSLEER. This CDR3 is 17 amino acids long. CDR3 DNA sequence: TGCGCCAGCAGCCAAGATTGGAGGGCGGGAGTAAGGGAGACCCAGTACTTC. Translating it yields CASSQDWRAGVRETQYF.

The V and J genes are TRBV19 and TRBJ2-1; D may be TRBD1 (6 bases). V was shortened by 3 bases and J by 5 bases, with 20 bases between the two germline ends. Germline V gene data show CDR1 as LNHDA and CDR2 as SQIVND (reference sequence). The CDR3 is 17 residues long. CDR3 coding DNA: TGTGCCAGTAGTATGGGGGCGAAGGCAAGGGTGAACAATGAGCAGTTCTTC. Encoded protein: CASSMGAKARVNNEQFF.

The J gene is TRBJ2-1, the V gene TRBV5-1; tentatively, D is TRBD2 (6 bases). The CDR3 runs 14 residues. Germline V gene data show CDR1 as SGHRS and CDR2 as YFSETQ. The V end lost 5 bases, the J end lost 7 bases, and 16 bases lay between the germline ends. The CDR3 DNA is TGCGCCAGCAGACCGTCGACTAGTTTTAATGAGCAGTTCTTC. It is translated as CASRPSTSFNEQFF.

This chain uses TRBV19 with TRBJ2-1; the D gene is possibly TRBD2 (5 bases). Germline-derived CDR1 and CDR2 are LNHDA and SQIVND (reference sequence). This CDR3 contains 14 residues. The V gene lost 1 base and the J gene lost 5 bases, with 9 bases spanning the gap. CDR3 in amino acids: CASSIGFGDNEQFF. The CDR3 nucleotides read TGTGCCAGTAGTATAGGTTTCGGGGACAATGAGCAGTTCTTC.

A single count supports this clone. The chain is built from TRBV7-6 and TRBJ2-1, with D perhaps TRBD2 (7 bases). Trimming removed 1 base at V and 9 bases at J, with 28 bases between. The CDR3 contains 19 residues. Germline assignment: CDR1 SGHVS and CDR2 FNYEAQ. In DNA, the CDR3 is TGTGCCAGCAGCTTAGTGGGGGGGCGCCAGTGGGTCTCGATTAGTGAGCAGTTCTTC. Protein product: CASSLVGGRQWVSISEQFF.

The chain is built from TRBV7-9 and TRBJ1-1; maybe TRBD1 (6 bases). Trimming cost V 4 bases and J 5 bases, with 20 bases left between them. CDR1 SEHNR and CDR2 FQNEAQ come from the germline V gene (reference sequence). The CDR3 spans 16 residues. DNA of the CDR3: TGTGCCAGCAGCTCTGAAGAGGGGGAGGGGCGGACTGAAGCTTTCTTT. Encoded protein: CASSSEEGEGRTEAFF.

This sequence joins TRBV5-1 and TRBJ2-3; a possible D gene is TRBD2 (7 bases). In germline, CDR1 is SGHRS, CDR2 YFSETQ. The CDR3 sequence is 14 residues long. Trimming cost V 0 bases and J 6 bases, with 11 bases left between them. The CDR3 region is CASSLEQGGDTQYF. The CDR3 DNA follows: TGCGCCAGCAGCTTGGAACAGGGAGGGGATACGCAGTATTTT.

The V gene is TRBV5-6, the J gene TRBJ1-2; the D is unclear. V shed 7 bases and J shed 2 bases, with 9 bases lying between them. The CDR3 runs 12 residues. Per germline, CDR1 SGHDT and CDR2 YYEEEE. The CDR3 loop reads CASWEVNYGYTF. In nucleotides, the CDR3 is TGTGCCAGCTGGGAGGTGAACTATGGCTACACCTTC.

This clone was counted many times. V and J are TRBV27 and TRBJ2-2; 7 bases agree with TRBD1. Germline V lookup: CDR1 MNHEY, CDR2 SMNVEV (reference sequence). The CDR3 runs 15 residues. The V gene end was trimmed by 4 bases and the J gene end by 3 bases; junction bases not matched to a gene: 5. DNA of the CDR3: TGTGCCAGCAGTTCGACAGGGATGTACACCGGGGAGCTGTTTTTT. Amino acids: CASSSTGMYTGELFF.

The rearrangement links TRBV13 to TRBJ2-2, with 8 bases aligning to TRBD2. The CDR3 covers 14 residues. Germline CDR1 and CDR2: PRHDT and FYEKMQ (reference sequence). V gave up 9 bases and J gave up 6 bases; unmatched junction bases: 9. DNA for the CDR3: TGTGCCAGTTCCAATAGCGGGATATCCGGGGAGCTGTTTTTT. Amino acids: CASSNSGISGELFF.

The chain carries TRBV19 and TRBJ1-1; D is unclear. CDR3 length: 13 residues. Deletions cut 3 bases from V and 3 bases from J, with 8 bases between. Germline assignment: CDR1 LNHDA and CDR2 SQIVND (reference sequence). CDR3 DNA: TGTGCCAGTAGTATGCAGGCTTACACTGAAGCTTTCTTT. As protein: CASSMQAYTEAFF.

This chain links TRBV5-5 with TRBJ1-3; tentative D call: TRBD1 (5 bases). Trimming pared 0 bases from V and 2 bases from J, leaving 12 bases between. In germline, CDR1 is SGHKS, CDR2 YYEKEE (reference sequence). This CDR3 contains 16 residues. As DNA, the CDR3 is TGTGCCAGCAGCTTGGTTCAGGGTGGTACTGGAAACACCATATATTTT. Translated: CASSLVQGGTGNTIYF.

The chain is built from TRBV7-2 and TRBJ2-3; the D gene is possibly TRBD1 (5 bases). V lost 5 bases to trimming and J lost 2 bases, with 11 bases between them. The CDR3 totals 14 residues. Germline CDR1 and CDR2: SGHTA and FQGNSA. The CDR3: CASSPAGITDTQYF. The DNA for the CDR3 is TGTGCCAGCAGCCCGGCAGGGATCACAGATACGCAGTATTTT. The whole variable domain, remainder taken from reference TRBV7-2 and TRBJ2-3, is GAGVSQSPSNKVTEKGKDVELRCDPISGHTALYWYRQSLGQGLEFLIYFQGNSAPDKSGLPSDRFSAERTGGSVSTLTIQRTQQEDSAVYLCASSPAGITDTQYFGPGTRLTVL.

V and J are TRBV29-1 and TRBJ1-1; 8 positions agree with TRBD1. CDR1 and CDR2 from the germline V gene are SQVTM and ANQGSEA. With V trimmed by 7 bases and J by 7 bases, 5 bases remained unmatched. CDR3 length: 11 residues. CDR3 sequence reads: CSADDRGEAFF. The CDR3 coding sequence is TGCAGCGCCGATGACAGGGGTGAAGCTTTCTTT. The complete variable domain, with remaining parts taken from reference TRBV29-1 and TRBJ1-1, reads SAVISQKPSRDICQRGTSLTIQCQVDSQVTMMFWYRQQPGQSLTLIATANQGSEATYESGFVIDKFPISRPNLTFSTLTVSNMSPEDSSIYLCSADDRGEAFFGQGTRLTVV.

The chain's CDR3 is CASSSGTGITGELFF. The CDR3 region has the DNA TGTGCCAGCAGCTCCGGGACAGGGATCACCGGGGAGCTGTTTTTT. V is TRBV7-9 and J is TRBJ2-2, with 9 bases fitting TRBD1. The CDR3 runs to 15 residues. The germline gives CDR1 SEHNR, CDR2 FQNEAQ (reference sequence). Trimming cost V 4 bases and J 4 bases; bases outside gene matches: 4.

This chain links TRBV11-1 with TRBJ1-3; 11 bases agree with TRBD1. This CDR3 has 16 amino acids. Germline V gives CDR1 SGHAT, CDR2 FQDESV (reference sequence). Trimming at V came to 7 bases and at J to 0 bases, leaving 5 bases not matched to a gene. CDR3 protein: CASKRTGGASGNTIYF. The CDR3 region has the DNA TGTGCCAGCAAACGGACAGGGGGCGCCTCTGGAAACACCATATATTTT.

This sequence joins TRBV4-2 and TRBJ2-1, with D maybe TRBD1 (6 bases). The CDR3 has 14 residues. Germline values: CDR1 LGHNA, CDR2 YNFKEQ. Trimming stripped 3 bases from V and 1 base from J, with 7 bases between. The CDR3 loop reads CASSHQGSYNEQFF. The CDR3 DNA reads as TGTGCCAGCAGCCATCAGGGGTCCTACAATGAGCAGTTCTTC.

The chain is built from TRBV29-1 and TRBJ2-5; 7 bases agree with TRBD2. The trim removed 1 base at V and 5 bases at J, leaving 4 bases unmatched. Germline V gene sequence: CDR1 SQVTM, CDR2 ANQGSEA. The CDR3 has 13 amino acids. DNA for the CDR3: TGCAGCGTTGAAGTGGGAGGGTCCGAGACCCAGTACTTC. Its translation is CSVEVGGSETQYF. The full variable domain, completed using reference TRBV29-1 and TRBJ2-5, is SAVISQKPSRDICQRGTSLTIQCQVDSQVTMMFWYRQQPGQSLTLIATANQGSEATYESGFVIDKFPISRPNLTFSTLTVSNMSPEDSSIYLCSVEVGGSETQYFGPGTRLLVL.

This clone came up a few times. This chain's CDR3 is CATSDAGTGLSGELFF. The CDR3 coding sequence is TGTGCCACCAGTGATGCCGGGACAGGTCTGTCCGGGGAGCTGTTTTTT. The rearrangement links TRBV24-1 to TRBJ2-2, with 8 positions matching TRBD1. Looked up from germline, CDR1 is KGHDR and CDR2 is SFDVKD. This CDR3 has 16 residues. V shed 3 bases and J 6 bases; nucleotides not matched to a gene: 8.

The rearrangement joins TRBV5-1 to TRBJ1-2, with TRBD1 identical over 8 bases. This CDR3 region has 14 residues. Trimming removed 1 base from V and 4 bases from J; junction bases left unmatched: 3. The germline V gene encodes CDR1 SGHRS and CDR2 YFSETQ. CDR3 region: CASSLTGGAYGYTF. CDR3 bases: TGCGCCAGCAGCTTGACAGGGGGAGCCTATGGCTACACCTTC.

The chain is built from TRBV15 and TRBJ1-5; possibly TRBD1 for D (6 bases). This CDR3 contains 16 residues. Per germline, CDR1 LNHNV and CDR2 YYDKDF (reference sequence). V shed 1 base and J shed 3 bases, with 13 bases lying between them. The CDR3 here is CATSRGTDPTNQPQHF. DNA for the CDR3: TGTGCCACCAGCAGAGGGACAGATCCCACCAATCAGCCCCAGCATTTT.

This clone was seen a handful of times. The genes are TRBV14 and TRBJ1-2; D remains unclear. The CDR3 length is 14 residues. V lost 1 base, J lost 6 bases, and 12 bases lay in between. The germline V gene has CDR1 SGHDN and CDR2 FVKESK. DNA for the CDR3: TGTGCCAGCAGCCAAGGTCTAAGAGGGCATGGCTACACCTTC. Translating it yields CASSQGLRGHGYTF.

The genes are TRBV20-1 and TRBJ2-7; possibly TRBD2 for D (6 bases). Germline assignment: CDR1 DFQATT and CDR2 SNEGSKA (reference sequence). This CDR3 contains 13 residues. The V and J ends lost 7 bases and 0 bases respectively, with 13 bases between them. The CDR3 region is CSVSSGSSYEQYF. The CDR3 coding sequence is TGCAGTGTTAGTAGCGGAAGCTCCTACGAGCAGTACTTC.